The present entry profiles one TCR beta chain with its context. As yet, its antigen is unknown. The sample comes from a study of cytomegalovirus exposure and HLA in healthy donors. Whole-study findings and limits: Both high specificity and high sensitivity reportedly marked the classifier's diagnosis of cytomegalovirus status.

PCR used 60 Vbeta primers and 13 Jbeta primers. Generated by immunoSEQ multiplex PCR, the TCRdb table keeps only in-frame clones and is missing some. In the table there are some 120,000 clones, about 66% of which are singletons. This CDR3 is 15 amino acids long. V gave up 4 bases and J gave up 3 bases; unmatched junction bases: 7. CDR1 and CDR2 (germline): LGHNA, YSLEER. The chain links TRBV4-3 to TRBJ2-3; 7 bases are a match to TRBD2. The sequence came from a man aged 30 to 39 in good health and CMV-seropositive. Sequences were obtained from PBMCs. CDR3 DNA sequence: TGCGCCAGCAGCCGGGGGGGGATTGGGACAGATACGCAGTATTTT. Residues: CASSRGGIGTDTQYF.